The 27 T cell receptor beta chains in this list originate from one sample, sequenced in a study of cytomegalovirus exposure and HLA in healthy donors. Sequenced by immunoSEQ multiplex PCR; TCRdb stores in-frame clones only, minus some. The sample has around 90,000 clones; roughly 83% are singletons. Sequencing input: PBMCs. These TCRs come from a woman under 30 in good health and CMV-seropositive.

This clone was seen a handful of times. This sequence joins TRBV4-1 and TRBJ2-7; 9 positions match TRBD1. The CDR3 sequence is 14 residues long. With V trimmed by 6 bases and J by 6 bases, 9 bases remained unmatched. Germline loops: CDR1 MGHRA, CDR2 YSYEKL. The CDR3 loop is CASRPKGQGLEQYF. The CDR3 DNA is TGCGCCAGCAGACCTAAGGGACAGGGACTCGAGCAGTACTTC.

This sequence joins TRBV5-5 and TRBJ1-5; 7 positions agree with TRBD1. This CDR3 has 16 amino acids. The J segment lost 3 bases and the V segment lost 1 base, leaving 7 bases of the junction unmatched. Germline-derived CDR1 and CDR2 are SGHKS and YYEKEE (reference sequence). CDR3 nucleotides: TGTGCCAGCAGCTTGAGGACAGGCCCCAACAATCAGCCCCAGCATTTT. Translation: CASSLRTGPNNQPQHF.

V and J are TRBV28 and TRBJ1-5; the D is unclear. With 8 bases removed from V and 3 bases from J, the gap between germline ends came to 8 bases. CDR3 length: 12 amino acids. CDR1 is MDHEN, CDR2 SYDVKM, per germline. The chain's CDR3 is CASGSNNQPQHF. CDR3 nucleotide sequence: TGTGCCAGCGGCAGTAACAATCAGCCCCAGCATTTT.

This clone was detected only once. The chain is built from TRBV28 and TRBJ2-7; 11 bases match TRBD1. Germline-derived CDR1 and CDR2 are MDHEN and SYDVKM. V was clipped by 11 bases and J by 6 bases; unmatched bases: 9. The CDR3 contains 13 residues. Written as DNA, the CDR3 is TGTGCCGGATCGGACAGGGGGCTTCCCGAGCAGTACTTC. The encoded protein is CAGSDRGLPEQYF.

The V call is TRBV7-8, the J call TRBJ2-1, with 8 bases aligning to TRBD2. CDR1 and CDR2 (germline): SGHVS, FQNEAQ. This CDR3 is 16 amino acids long. After removal of 1 base from V and 5 bases from J, the junction contained 7 bases not matched to a gene. This CDR3 is CASSLGEGLGNNEQFF. In DNA, the CDR3 is TGTGCCAGCAGCTTAGGAGAGGGACTAGGGAACAATGAGCAGTTCTTC.

CDR3 residues: CASNVGQGNTEAFF. In DNA, the CDR3 is TGTGCCAGTAACGTGGGGCAGGGGAACACTGAAGCTTTCTTT. V and J are TRBV19 and TRBJ1-1; possible D gene TRBD1, 5 bases. Trimming removed 7 bases at V and 1 base at J, with 13 bases between. The CDR3 runs 14 residues. CDR1 and CDR2 from the germline V gene are LNHDA and SQIVND (reference sequence). Complete variable domain (other parts from reference TRBV19 and TRBJ1-1): DGGITQSPKYLFRKEGQNVTLSCEQNLNHDAMYWYRQDPGQGLRLIYYSQIVNDFQKGDIAEGYSVSREKKESFPLTVTSAQKNPTAFYLCASNVGQGNTEAFFGQGTRLTVV.

The gene calls are TRBV28 and TRBJ2-7; 9 bases are shared with TRBD1. After removal of 5 bases from V and 5 bases from J, the junction contained 10 bases not matched to a gene. The germline gives CDR1 MDHEN, CDR2 SYDVKM. The CDR3 runs 15 residues. The CDR3 reads CASSLPGTGTHEQYF. Here the CDR3 DNA reads TGTGCCAGCAGTCTCCCCGGGACAGGGACCCACGAGCAGTACTTC.

V is TRBV6-6 and J is TRBJ2-7; 9 bases line up with TRBD1. J lost 4 bases, V lost 2 bases, and 9 bases had no gene match. The CDR3 totals 16 residues. Germline V gives CDR1 MNHNY, CDR2 SVGAGI (reference sequence). CDR3 residues: CASSYAPGQGVYEQYF. The CDR3 bases are TGTGCCAGCAGTTACGCACCGGGACAGGGAGTTTACGAGCAGTACTTC.

A single count supports this clone. The chain recombines TRBV5-1 with TRBJ1-2, with TRBD1 identical over 8 bases. J lost 4 bases, V lost 4 bases, and 6 bases had no gene match. Germline assignment: CDR1 SGHRS and CDR2 YFSETQ. The CDR3 is 14 amino acids. CDR3 loop: CASSTGQAGYGYTF. The CDR3 DNA follows: TGCGCCAGCAGCACGGGACAGGCGGGCTATGGCTACACCTTC. The full variable domain, in which reference TRBV5-1 and TRBJ1-2 provide the parts outside the CDR3, is KAGVTQTPRYLIKTRGQQVTLSCSPISGHRSVSWYQQTPGQGLQFLFEYFSETQRNKGNFPGRFSGRQFSNSRSEMNVSTLELGDSALYLCASSTGQAGYGYTFGSGTRLTVV.

The chain has TRBV14 and TRBJ1-2, with unresolved D. Trimming pared 3 bases from V and 1 base from J, leaving 12 bases between. In germline, CDR1 is SGHDN, CDR2 FVKESK. The length of the CDR3 is 15 residues. The CDR3 nucleotides read TGTGCCAGCAGCCAGTCGGACTTCTTTAACTATGGCTACACCTTC. Encoded protein: CASSQSDFFNYGYTF.

The chain combines TRBV7-2 with TRBJ2-7; 9 bases align to TRBD1. V shed 5 bases and J 3 bases; nucleotides not matched to a gene: 5. The CDR3 totals 14 residues. Germline lookup yields CDR1 SGHTA and CDR2 FQGNSA. The CDR3 DNA is TGTGCCAGCAGCCCCGGGACAGGGTACTACGAGCAGTACTTC. This translates into CASSPGTGYYEQYF.

V gene TRBV9 combines with J gene TRBJ1-1; TRBD1 is a possible D gene (6 bases). The CDR3 loop spans 16 amino acids. Germline-derived CDR1 and CDR2 are SGDLS and YYNGEE. V was shortened by 3 bases and J by 4 bases, with 19 bases between the two germline ends. CDR3 sequence: CASSARGGGVATEAFF. The DNA of the CDR3 is TGTGCCAGCAGCGCCCGGGGAGGGGGTGTGGCCACTGAAGCTTTCTTT. Full variable domain (rest looked up from reference TRBV9 and TRBJ1-1): DSGVTQTPKHLITATGQRVTLRCSPRSGDLSVYWYQQSLDQGLQFLIQYYNGEERAKGNILERFSAQQFPDLHSELNLSSLELGDSALYFCASSARGGGVATEAFFGQGTRLTVV.

This clone was counted once. The genes are TRBV5-4 and TRBJ2-7; 8 bases are a match to TRBD2. This CDR3 spans 15 amino acids. With V trimmed by 0 bases and J by 2 bases, 4 bases remained unmatched. The V gene's germline CDR1 is SGHNT and CDR2 YYREEE (reference sequence). CDR3 loop: CASSLGSGIAYEQYF. The CDR3 region has the DNA TGTGCCAGCAGCTTGGGTAGCGGGATCGCCTACGAGCAGTACTTC.

The J gene is TRBJ1-2, the V gene TRBV7-9; TRBD1 might be the D (6 bases). The CDR3 is 14 amino acids. Germline lookup yields CDR1 SEHNR and CDR2 FQNEAQ (reference sequence). V dropped 1 base and J dropped 8 bases, with 14 bases sitting between them. The DNA of the CDR3 is TGTGCCAGCAGCTTAGGCGACAGGCCCTACGGCTACACCTTC. Protein product: CASSLGDRPYGYTF.

This clone was recorded a few times. The V call is TRBV2, the J call TRBJ1-4; tentatively, D is TRBD1 (5 bases). V lost 3 bases, J lost 5 bases, and 13 bases lay in between. The CDR3 is 15 amino acids. Germline CDR1 is SNHLY and CDR2 is FYNNEI. The CDR3 protein is CASSEGGLSNEKLFF. The CDR3 nucleotides read TGTGCCAGCAGTGAGGGGGGACTATCAAATGAAAAACTGTTTTTT.

The gene calls are TRBV9 and TRBJ1-2; maybe TRBD1 (6 bases). This CDR3 comprises 15 residues. V lost 3 bases, J lost 8 bases, and 20 bases lay in between. The V gene's germline CDR1 is SGDLS and CDR2 YYNGEE. CDR3 sequence: CASSARDTGSGGYTF. The CDR3 coding sequence is TGTGCCAGCAGCGCAAGAGATACAGGGTCTGGCGGCTACACCTTC.

CDR3 sequence: CASSEWRGGGDEQFF. The CDR3 DNA reads as TGTGCCAGCAGTGAATGGCGGGGGGGAGGGGATGAGCAGTTCTTC. The rearrangement links TRBV6-1 to TRBJ2-1, with 9 bases matching TRBD2. CDR3 length equals 15 residues. With V trimmed by 2 bases and J by 8 bases, 7 bases remained unmatched. The germline V gene encodes CDR1 MNHNS and CDR2 SASEGT.

The chain has TRBV5-6 and TRBJ1-5; D ambiguous. Germline V CDR1 and CDR2: SGHDT, YYEEEE. Trimming took 2 bases from V and 0 from J, leaving 18 bases between them. This CDR3 spans 18 amino acids. CDR3 loop: CASSLGTNRGYSNQPQHF. The CDR3 DNA sequence: TGTGCCAGCAGCTTAGGCACAAATCGGGGTTATAGCAATCAGCCCCAGCATTTT.

The V gene is TRBV7-9, the J gene TRBJ1-4, with D possibly TRBD1 on 5 matching bases. The V end lost 6 bases, the J end lost 3 bases, and 8 bases lay between the germline ends. The germline V gene encodes CDR1 SEHNR and CDR2 FQNEAQ (reference sequence). This CDR3 is built from 13 residues. This chain's CDR3 is CASSPTANEKLFF. The CDR3 DNA follows: TGTGCCAGCAGTCCGACAGCTAATGAAAAACTGTTTTTT.

This clone has only one observation. The chain uses TRBV5-1 and TRBJ1-2; TRBD1 aligns across 8 bases. CDR3 length: 17 amino acids. V shed 0 bases, J shed 2 bases, and the junction held 9 bases outside the gene matches. Germline V gene data show CDR1 as SGHRS and CDR2 as YFSETQ. In DNA form, the CDR3 reads TGCGCCAGCAGCTTGGATCTTGCAGGGGGCAAAAACTATGGCTACACCTTC. It encodes CASSLDLAGGKNYGYTF.

The chain carries TRBV28 and TRBJ1-1; D unresolved. The V gene lost 4 bases and the J gene lost 1 base, with 10 bases spanning the gap. The CDR3 extends over 14 amino acids. Germline CDR1 MDHEN, CDR2 SYDVKM. CDR3 in amino acids: CASSSSEGNTEAFF. CDR3 sequence (DNA): TGTGCCAGCAGTTCCAGCGAAGGGAACACTGAAGCTTTCTTT.

A note on this clone: This CDR3 is also generated by other DNA sequences in the sample. This sequence joins TRBV2 and TRBJ2-7, with 9 bases matching TRBD2. Germline-derived CDR1 and CDR2 are SNHLY and FYNNEI. The CDR3 totals 12 residues. Germline trimming cut 6 bases from V and 7 bases from J; bases unmatched to any gene: 4. The CDR3, as DNA: TGTGCCAGCAGCGGGACTAGCCGGGAGCAGTACTTC. Translation gives CASSGTSREQYF.

The CDR3 region has the DNA TGTGCCAGCAGGGGCAACTTAAATCAGCCCCAGCATTTT. Residues: CASRGNLNQPQHF. The V gene is TRBV28, the J gene TRBJ1-5; no definite D call. Trimming stripped 6 bases from V and 4 bases from J, with 10 bases between. Per the germline V gene, CDR1 is MDHEN and CDR2 is SYDVKM. This CDR3 spans 13 amino acids.

The chain links TRBV5-5 to TRBJ1-6, with D perhaps matching TRBD1 (6 bases). Looked up from germline, CDR1 is SGHKS and CDR2 is YYEKEE (reference sequence). V gave up 4 bases and J gave up 0 bases, with 20 bases separating them. The CDR3 spans 19 residues. The CDR3 reads CASSVSLGQLSSYNSPLHF. The CDR3 nucleotides are TGTGCCAGCAGCGTATCCCTCGGACAGCTCAGCTCCTATAATTCACCCCTCCACTTT.

This chain's CDR3 is CASSLGTYPPKQYF. In DNA form, the CDR3 reads TGTGCCAGCAGTTTAGGGACTTACCCCCCCAAGCAGTACTTC. This chain uses TRBV28 with TRBJ2-7; possible D gene TRBD2, 6 bases. The germline V gene encodes CDR1 MDHEN and CDR2 SYDVKM. The V end lost 2 bases, the J end lost 8 bases, and 16 bases lay between the germline ends. This CDR3 spans 14 amino acids.

The rearrangement joins TRBV6-1 to TRBJ2-5; perhaps TRBD2 as D (5 bases). The germline CDR1 and CDR2 sequences are MNHNS and SASEGT. V lost 4 bases to trimming and J lost 2 bases, with 8 bases between them. The CDR3 consists of 13 residues. The CDR3: CASSVLVQETQYF. DNA for the CDR3: TGTGCCAGCAGTGTACTAGTACAAGAGACCCAGTACTTC.

The chain carries TRBV4-1 and TRBJ2-7, with TRBD2 as a possible D gene (5 bases). Trimming cost V 2 bases and J 6 bases, with 11 bases left between them. The germline V gene has CDR1 MGHRA and CDR2 YSYEKL. CDR3 length: 13 amino acids. The CDR3 region is CASSQPTRGEQYF. The CDR3 DNA sequence: TGCGCCAGCAGCCAACCTACTAGAGGCGAGCAGTACTTC.